This T cell receptor beta chain was captured in a study of cytomegalovirus exposure and HLA in healthy donors. Comment on this clone: Its antigen is not known.

It was with 60 Vbeta and 13 Jbeta primers that the PCR ran. Sequencing used immunoSEQ multiplex PCR; TCRdb keeps in-frame clones, though not all of them. The sample shows roughly 84,000 clones, around 77% of them seen only once. Germline V gene sequence: CDR1 LGHNA, CDR2 YSLEER. V lost 4 bases, J lost 1 base, and 7 bases stayed unmatched. This CDR3 spans 16 amino acids. Whole-study findings and limits: Previously analyzed data showed that most TCR beta V segments were productive at a frequency of about 87% or about 30%. In vitro assays verified that a few CMV-associated chains recognized CMV antigens specifically.

The chain carries TRBV4-3 and TRBJ2-3; the match to TRBD2 covers 8 bases. Sequenced material: PBMCs. This TCR was recovered from a man aged 50 to 60 in good health and CMV-seronegative. The CDR3 DNA reads as TGCGCCAGCAGCCTGACGGGGGGGACGGGCACAGATACGCAGTATTTT. This encodes CASSLTGGTGTDTQYF.